This is a list of T cell receptor beta chains from one sample in a study of early T cells in non-severe SARS-CoV-2 infection. TCRdb re-derived calls from the 5' RACE reads in MiXCR, one entry per CDR3 protein. The sample contains around 100,000 distinct CDR3 sequences, roughly 14% of which appear only once. Material: whole blood. These receptors all come from an adult who was a healthcare worker with PCR-confirmed SARS-CoV-2 infection or an uninfected control (not recorded which). Both conserved end residues are part of each CDR3. Fields, in order: D gene, clone size, J gene, V gene, CDR3 length, CDR3 DNA, CDR3 protein. A D gene is named only where the DNA matches it firmly. Size tells how often a clone was seen (once, few, many) or the class of an expanded clone, and some rows leave it out.

D: -
size: -
J: TRBJ2-7
V: TRBV20-1
length: 14
DNA: TGCAGTGCTACCCAACAAGCGGACGACTACGAGCAGTACTTC
CDR3: CSATQQADDYEQYF

D: -
size: -
J: TRBJ2-5
V: TRBV4-1
length: 15
DNA: TGCGCCAGCAGCCCGTACCGGGACACGGGGGAGACCCAGTACTTC
CDR3: CASSPYRDTGETQYF

D: -
size: few
J: TRBJ2-1
V: TRBV5-4
length: 17
DNA: TGTGCCAGCAGCCGTAGGTTCTTGCAGGGGCCCGACAATGAGCAGTTCTTC
CDR3: CASSRRFLQGPDNEQFF

D: TRBD2
size: -
J: TRBJ2-1
V: TRBV28
length: 14
DNA: TGTGCCAGTGAGGTTAGCGGGAAGTACAATGAGCAGTTCTTC
CDR3: CASEVSGKYNEQFF

D: -
size: -
J: TRBJ2-1
V: TRBV4-1
length: 15
DNA: TGCGCCAGCAGCTTGTACGGACTCACCTACAATGAGCAGTTCTTC
CDR3: CASSLYGLTYNEQFF

D: -
size: many
J: TRBJ2-5
V: TRBV7-6
length: 13
DNA: TGTGCCAGCAGCTTAGCGGGGGCGGAGACCCAGTACTTC
CDR3: CASSLAGAETQYF

D: TRBD2
size: few
J: TRBJ2-3
V: TRBV20-1
length: 15
DNA: TGCAGTGCCTCCATACTAGCGGGAGGGACAGATACGCAGTATTTT
CDR3: CSASILAGGTDTQYF

D: TRBD1
size: few
J: TRBJ2-7
V: TRBV11-2
length: 14
DNA: TGTGCCAGCAGCTCGTGGGACAGGGTCAACGAGCAGTACTTC
CDR3: CASSSWDRVNEQYF

D: -
size: many
J: TRBJ1-3
V: TRBV7-6
length: 14
DNA: TGTGCCAGCAGCCCGGCCCTCTCTGGAAACACCATATATTTT
CDR3: CASSPALSGNTIYF

D: TRBD1
size: many
J: TRBJ2-5
V: TRBV7-9
length: 16
DNA: TGTGCCAGCAGCTCCGAATTGGGACAGGGTGGGGAGACCCAGTACTTC
CDR3: CASSSELGQGGETQYF

D: TRBD2
size: few
J: TRBJ2-1
V: TRBV3-1
length: 17
DNA: TGTGCCAGCAGCCCCCCGAGGACTAGCGGGGTCTACAATGAGCAGTTCTTC
CDR3: CASSPPRTSGVYNEQFF

D: -
size: -
J: TRBJ1-1
V: TRBV28
length: 14
DNA: TGTGCCAGCAGTTTAGGGGACCTCCGTATTGAAGCTTTCTTT
CDR3: CASSLGDLRIEAFF

D: -
size: few
J: TRBJ1-2
V: TRBV5-4
length: 16
DNA: TGTGCCAGCAGACCGGAAACAGGGAGGGGACATACTGGCTACACCTTC
CDR3: CASRPETGRGHTGYTF

D: -
size: -
J: TRBJ2-3
V: TRBV4-3
length: 15
DNA: TGCGCCAGCAGCCAAGGCCCCCGCCACACAGATACGCAGTATTTT
CDR3: CASSQGPRHTDTQYF

D: TRBD1
size: -
J: TRBJ2-1
V: TRBV7-9
length: 14
DNA: TGTGCCAGCAGCCTAGTACAGGGGCTCGATGAGCAGTTCTTC
CDR3: CASSLVQGLDEQFF

D: TRBD2
size: few
J: TRBJ2-1
V: TRBV3-1
length: 14
DNA: TGTGCCAGCAGCCTACTAGCGGGGCTAAATGAGCAGTTCTTC
CDR3: CASSLLAGLNEQFF

D: -
size: few
J: TRBJ1-2
V: TRBV5-1
length: 15
DNA: TGCGCCAGCAGCCAGGAGCCATCGACCCTCTATGGCTACACCTTC
CDR3: CASSQEPSTLYGYTF

D: -
size: many
J: TRBJ2-2
V: TRBV19
length: 17
DNA: TGTGCCAGTAGTCGAGCAGGGGTGCACCGGAACACCGGGGAGCTGTTTTTT
CDR3: CASSRAGVHRNTGELFF

D: -
size: -
J: TRBJ2-2
V: TRBV5-3
length: 17
DNA: TGTGCCAGAAGCCTTATTAACAGGGCCGTCGACCCCGGGGAGCTGTTTTTT
CDR3: CARSLINRAVDPGELFF

D: -
size: -
J: TRBJ2-3
V: TRBV27
length: 14
DNA: TGTGCCAGCAGTTTATCGGGGAGAGCAGATACGCAGTATTTT
CDR3: CASSLSGRADTQYF

D: -
size: -
J: TRBJ2-2
V: TRBV7-3
length: 12
DNA: TGTGCCAGCAGCTTCAGCGCCGGGGAGCTGTTTTTT
CDR3: CASSFSAGELFF

D: -
size: -
J: TRBJ2-1
V: TRBV20-1
length: 14
DNA: TGCAGTGCTAGAGAGGGTAGCGGATACAATGAGCAGTTCTTC
CDR3: CSAREGSGYNEQFF